One sample yielded the 14 T cell receptor beta chains listed below, sequenced in a study of OX40 agonist ivuxolimab in advanced cancers. Profiling relied on immunoSEQ multiplex PCR, and the TCRdb table lists in-frame clones only, not all of them. The sample consists of under 80,000 clones, almost 90% of them appearing once. Sequenced material: CD4+ or CD8+ T cells sorted from blood, taken in a trial of the OX40 agonist ivuxolimab. The receptors shown here come from an adult with an advanced solid tumor such as melanoma, head and neck, liver or kidney cancer.

The CDR3 DNA reads TGTGCCAGCAGCCAGGGGCGGATAGCCGGGGAGCTGTTTTTT. It specifies CASSQGRIAGELFF. The J gene is TRBJ2-2, the V gene TRBV11-1; D possibly corresponds to TRBD1 (6 bases). CDR3 size: 14 residues. With 5 bases removed from V and 6 bases from J, the gap between germline ends came to 13 bases. The germline V gene encodes CDR1 SGHAT and CDR2 FQDESV (reference sequence).

The chain links TRBV4-2 to TRBJ1-3, with D maybe TRBD1 (5 bases). V lost 0 bases and J 1 base, leaving 13 bases between the germline ends. Looked up from germline, CDR1 is LGHNA and CDR2 is YNFKEQ. CDR3 length equals 17 residues. This CDR3 is CASSQDFAGRSGNTIYF. The DNA for the CDR3 is TGTGCCAGCAGCCAAGATTTCGCAGGGAGGTCTGGAAACACCATATATTTT.

The chain employs TRBV5-8 and TRBJ2-7, with 7 bases lining up with TRBD2. This CDR3 spans 13 amino acids. Germline CDR1 and CDR2: SGHTS and YDEGEE. V was clipped by 4 bases and J by 4 bases; unmatched bases: 5. CDR3 bases: TGTGCCAGCAGCCCGGCGGGGGTGTACGAGCAGTACTTC. Encoded protein: CASSPAGVYEQYF.

The chain is built from TRBV19 and TRBJ2-1, with 10 bases identical to TRBD2. The trim removed 5 bases at V and 6 bases at J, leaving 13 bases unmatched. This CDR3 region has 17 residues. CDR1 is LNHDA, CDR2 SQIVND, per germline (reference sequence). In DNA form, the CDR3 reads TGTGCCAGTAGTGAGTTTGTGGGAATAGCGGGAGGCAATGAGCAGTTCTTC. The encoded protein is CASSEFVGIAGGNEQFF.

The chain links TRBV5-1 to TRBJ2-5; TRBD1 agrees at 11 bases. CDR3 length: 15 residues. V lost 4 bases, J lost 2 bases, and 4 bases stayed unmatched. Germline V gene lookup returns CDR1 SGHRS and CDR2 YFSETQ. For the CDR3, the DNA is TGCGCCAGCAGCCATGGGACAGGGGGACAAGAGACCCAGTACTTC. Protein sequence: CASSHGTGGQETQYF.

CDR3: CASSPTGYNEQFF. CDR3 coding DNA: TGTGCCAGCAGCCCGACAGGGTACAATGAGCAGTTCTTC. The chain recombines TRBV11-3 with TRBJ2-1; 7 bases line up with TRBD1. Unmatched junction bases numbered 2, after V lost 5 bases and J lost 4 bases. Germline V gene data show CDR1 as SGHNT and CDR2 as YENEEA. This CDR3 is built from 13 residues. The whole variable domain, remainder taken from reference TRBV11-3 and TRBJ2-1, is EAGVVQSPRYKIIEKKQPVAFWCNPISGHNTLYWYLQNLGQGPELLIRYENEEAVDDSQLPKDRFSAERLKGVDSTLKIQPAELGDSAVYLCASSPTGYNEQFFGPGTRLTVL.

This clone was recorded only once. The V call is TRBV30, the J call TRBJ2-7; TRBD1 or TRBD2 may be the D gene (5 bases each). The V end lost 1 base, the J end lost 3 bases, and 13 bases lay between the germline ends. Germline CDR1 GTSNPN, CDR2 SVGIG (reference sequence). This CDR3 region has 14 residues. The CDR3 bases are TGTGCCTGGAGTGGGGGCGGGTCTCACTACGAGCAGTACTTC. It specifies CAWSGGGSHYEQYF. The entire variable domain, with the rest obtained from reference TRBV30 and TRBJ2-7, is as follows: SQTIHQWPATLVQPVGSPLSLECTVEGTSNPNLYWYRQAAGRGLQLLFYSVGIGQISSEVPQNLSASRPQDRQFILSSKKLLLSDSGFYLCAWSGGGSHYEQYFGPGTRLTVT.

The rearrangement links TRBV5-1 to TRBJ1-2, with a weak D call TRBD1 (5 bases). Germline V gives CDR1 SGHRS, CDR2 YFSETQ. The CDR3 is 17 amino acids. The V end lost 0 bases, the J end lost 0 bases, and 15 bases lay between the germline ends. This CDR3 is CASSLGLVGGTNYGYTF. In DNA form, the CDR3 reads TGCGCCAGCAGCTTGGGCCTGGTTGGGGGTACTAACTATGGCTACACCTTC.

This chain joins TRBV28 and TRBJ1-5; TRBD1 agrees at 11 bases. The CDR3 totals 15 residues. The junction had 5 bases not matched to a gene; V was cut back by 4 bases and J by 6 bases. Germline CDR1 reads MDHEN; CDR2 reads SYDVKM. The CDR3 bases are TGTGCCAGCAGTTCCGCCGGGACAGGGGGTCAGCCCCAGCATTTT. This translates into CASSSAGTGGQPQHF.

This clone was seen once. J is TRBJ1-5 and V is TRBV6-5; TRBD1 is a possible D gene (6 bases). The CDR3 has 14 residues. CDR1 and CDR2 (germline): MNHEY, SVGAGI. V was trimmed by 6 bases and J by 7 bases, leaving 16 bases between them. CDR3 coding DNA: TGTGCCAGCAGGAGGAGGGGGGCGGGACAGCCCCAGCATTTT. This encodes CASRRRGAGQPQHF.

This clone has only one observation. The chain uses TRBV5-6 and TRBJ1-4; possible D gene TRBD1, 6 bases. V lost 4 bases and J lost 0, with 10 bases in between. CDR3 size: 15 residues. The germline V gene has CDR1 SGHDT and CDR2 YYEEEE. Here the CDR3 DNA reads TGTGCCAGCAGCACAGGGCTGGCAACTAATGAAAAACTGTTTTTT. Amino acids: CASSTGLATNEKLFF.

The chain has TRBV5-4 and TRBJ2-5; D call uncertain. V was clipped by 2 bases and J by 5 bases, with 16 bases between them. CDR1 and CDR2 (germline): SGHNT, YYREEE (reference sequence). The CDR3 runs 15 residues. This CDR3 reads CASSFRHPGRETQYF. Written as DNA, the CDR3 is TGTGCCAGCAGCTTTAGACACCCTGGAAGGGAGACCCAGTACTTC.

The chain recombines TRBV11-2 with TRBJ2-3; 7 nucleotides agree with TRBD2. The V gene's germline CDR1 is SGHAT and CDR2 FQNNGV. The CDR3 loop spans 14 amino acids. Trimming cost V 5 bases and J 3 bases; bases outside gene matches: 5. The CDR3 DNA follows: TGTGCCAGCAGCCCGAGACTAGCAACAGATACGCAGTATTTT. This sequence encodes CASSPRLATDTQYF. The full variable domain, with the rest looked up from reference TRBV11-2 and TRBJ2-3, is EAGVAQSPRYKIIEKRQSVAFWCNPISGHATLYWYQQILGQGPKLLIQFQNNGVVDDSQLPKDRFSAERLKGVDSTLKIQPAKLEDSAVYLCASSPRLATDTQYFGPGTRLTVL.

The chain is built from TRBV11-3 and TRBJ2-1, with D perhaps being TRBD1 or TRBD2 (5 bases each). The CDR3 loop spans 14 amino acids. V lost 5 bases to trimming and J lost 10 bases, with 18 bases between them. Germline assignment: CDR1 SGHNT and CDR2 YENEEA. The CDR3 loop is CASSRDQNTHEQFF. The CDR3 region has the DNA TGTGCCAGCAGCCGGGACCAAAATACCCACGAGCAGTTCTTC.